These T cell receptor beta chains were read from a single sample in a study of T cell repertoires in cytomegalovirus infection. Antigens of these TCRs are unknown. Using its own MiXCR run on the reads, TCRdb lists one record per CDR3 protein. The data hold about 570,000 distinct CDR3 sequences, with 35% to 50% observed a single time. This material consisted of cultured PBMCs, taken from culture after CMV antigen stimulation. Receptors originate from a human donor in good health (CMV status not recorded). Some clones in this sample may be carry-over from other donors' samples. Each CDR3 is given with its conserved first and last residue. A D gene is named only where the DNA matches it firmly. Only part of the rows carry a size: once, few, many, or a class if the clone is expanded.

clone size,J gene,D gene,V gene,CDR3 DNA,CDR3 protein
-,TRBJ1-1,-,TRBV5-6,TGTGCCAGCAGCGTTACCTACAGGAACACTGAAGCTTTCTTT,CASSVTYRNTEAFF
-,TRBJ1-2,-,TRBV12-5,TGTGCTAGTGGTTTGGTACGTAGCCCTAACTATGGCTACACCTTC,CASGLVRSPNYGYTF
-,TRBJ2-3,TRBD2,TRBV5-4,TGTGCCAGCAGCTTGGATCTAGCGGGGGCTACAGATACGCAGTATTTT,CASSLDLAGATDTQYF
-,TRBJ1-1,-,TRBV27,TGTGCCAGCAAGAAGACAGCGAACACTGAAGCTTTCTTT,CASKKTANTEAFF
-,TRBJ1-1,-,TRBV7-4,TGTGCCAGCAGCTCCCCAAAGTCTTACACTGAAGCTTTCTTT,CASSSPKSYTEAFF
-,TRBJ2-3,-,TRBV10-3,TGTGCCATCAGTGGGGGCGGACTGCCCGCTTACACAGATACGCAGTATTTT,CAISGGGLPAYTDTQYF
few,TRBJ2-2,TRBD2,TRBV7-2,TGTGCCAGCAGCCCTTCACTAGCGGGAGGCACCGGGGAGCTGTTTTTT,CASSPSLAGGTGELFF
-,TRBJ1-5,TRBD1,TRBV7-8,TGTGCCAGCAGCCAGGACAGGGAAAGAAATCAGCCCCAGCATTTT,CASSQDRERNQPQHF
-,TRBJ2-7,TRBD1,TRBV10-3,TGTGCCATCAGTGGCCACGGACAGGGTAAGGACCCTCCTCTGTACGAGCAGTACTTC,CAISGHGQGKDPPLYEQYF
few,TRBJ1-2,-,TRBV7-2,TGTGCCAGCAGCTTACCGACAGGTTATAACTATGGCTACACCTTC,CASSLPTGYNYGYTF
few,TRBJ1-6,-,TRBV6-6,TGTGCCAGCAGTCTCCCTTGGGGGGATAATTCACCCCTCCACTTT,CASSLPWGDNSPLHF
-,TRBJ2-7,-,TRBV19,TGTGCCAGTAGTATAGCCCTTTGGAGGGAGCAGTACTTC,CASSIALWREQYF
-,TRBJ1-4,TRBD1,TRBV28,TGTGCCAGCAGTCGACAGGGGGCGAGGGAAAAACTGTTTTTT,CASSRQGAREKLFF
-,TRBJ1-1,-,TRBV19,TGTGCCAGTACCAAGGGATGGGTGGCAGTTCCTGAAGCTTTCTTT,CASTKGWVAVPEAFF
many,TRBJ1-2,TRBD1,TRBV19,TGTGCCAGTAGTAGACAGGGGGCGGACTACACCTTC,CASSRQGADYTF
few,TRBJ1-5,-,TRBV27,TGTGCCATTACTACGGCCAGGACTGAGAAAAATAGCAATCAGCCCCAGCATTTT,CAITTARTEKNSNQPQHF
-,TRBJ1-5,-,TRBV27,TGTGCCAGCAGTTCCCGCTCCGGATTTAACAGGGATCATCAGCCCCAGCATTTT,CASSSRSGFNRDHQPQHF